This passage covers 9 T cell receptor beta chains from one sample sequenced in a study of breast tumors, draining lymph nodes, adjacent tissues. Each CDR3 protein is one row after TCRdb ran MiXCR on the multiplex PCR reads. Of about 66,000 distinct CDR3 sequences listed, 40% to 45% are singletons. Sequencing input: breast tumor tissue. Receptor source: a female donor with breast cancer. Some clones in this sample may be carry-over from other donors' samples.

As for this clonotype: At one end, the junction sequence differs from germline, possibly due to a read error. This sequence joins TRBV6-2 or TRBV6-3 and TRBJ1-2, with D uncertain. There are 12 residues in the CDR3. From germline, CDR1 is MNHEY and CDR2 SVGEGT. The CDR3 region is CASSHSWDGYTF. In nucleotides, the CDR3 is TGTGCCAGCAGTCACTCGTGGGATGGCTACACCTTC.

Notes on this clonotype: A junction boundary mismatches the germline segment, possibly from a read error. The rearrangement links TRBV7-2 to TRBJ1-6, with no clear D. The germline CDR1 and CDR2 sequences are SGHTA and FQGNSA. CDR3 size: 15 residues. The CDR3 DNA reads TGTGCCAGCAGCTCCACGGTCAATTATAATCCACCCCTCCATTTT. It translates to CASSSTVNYNPPLHF. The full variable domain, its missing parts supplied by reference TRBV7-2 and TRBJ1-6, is GAGVSQSPSNKVTEKGKDVELRCDPISGHTALYWYRQSLGQGLEFLIYFQGNSAPDKSGLPSDRFSAERTGGSVSTLTIQRTQQEDSAVYLCASSSTVNYNPPLHFGNGTRLTVT.

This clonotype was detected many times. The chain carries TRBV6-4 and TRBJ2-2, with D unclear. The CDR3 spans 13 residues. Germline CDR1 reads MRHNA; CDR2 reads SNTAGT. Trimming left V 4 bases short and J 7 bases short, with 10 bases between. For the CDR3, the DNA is TGTGCCAGCAGTGTCCTCTATGGCGGGGAGCTGTTTTTT. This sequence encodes CASSVLYGGELFF.

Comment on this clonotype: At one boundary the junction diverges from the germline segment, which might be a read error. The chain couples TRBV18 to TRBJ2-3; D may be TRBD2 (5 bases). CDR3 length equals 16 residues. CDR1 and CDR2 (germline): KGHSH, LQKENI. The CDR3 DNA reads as TGTGCCGGCTCACCACCTCGGGATTTCCACACAGATACGCAGTATTTT. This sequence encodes CAGSPPRDFHTDTQYF.

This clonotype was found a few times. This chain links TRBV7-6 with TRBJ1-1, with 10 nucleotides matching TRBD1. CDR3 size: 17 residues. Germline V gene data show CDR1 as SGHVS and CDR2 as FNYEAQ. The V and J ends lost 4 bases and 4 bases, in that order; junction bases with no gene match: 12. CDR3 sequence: CASSSRGGDRGSTEAFF. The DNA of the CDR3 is TGTGCCAGCAGCTCTAGGGGGGGGGACAGGGGCAGCACTGAAGCTTTCTTT.

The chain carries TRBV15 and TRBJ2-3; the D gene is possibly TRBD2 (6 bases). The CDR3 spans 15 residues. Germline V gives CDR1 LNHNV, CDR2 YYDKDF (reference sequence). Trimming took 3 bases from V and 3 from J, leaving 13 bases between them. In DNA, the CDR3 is TGTGCCACCAGCAGTAGTGGGGGGAAGACAGATACGCAGTATTTT. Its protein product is CATSSSGGKTDTQYF.

For the CDR3, the DNA is TGTGCCATCAGTGAGTCGAGGGGGGGAGAGGGTGGCGATCAGCCCCAGCATTTT. Translating gives CAISESRGGEGGDQPQHF. The genes are TRBV10-3 and TRBJ1-5; the D gene is possibly TRBD1 (6 bases). Per germline, CDR1 ENHRY and CDR2 SYGVKD. There are 18 residues in the CDR3. Trimming removed 0 bases at V and 5 bases at J, with 20 bases between.

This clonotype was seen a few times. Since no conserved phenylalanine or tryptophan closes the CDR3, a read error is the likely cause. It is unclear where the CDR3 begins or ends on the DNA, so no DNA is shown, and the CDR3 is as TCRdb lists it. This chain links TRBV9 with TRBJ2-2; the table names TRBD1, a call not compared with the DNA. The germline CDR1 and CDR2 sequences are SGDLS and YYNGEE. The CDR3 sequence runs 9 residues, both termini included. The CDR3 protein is CASSVVPGG.

As DNA, the CDR3 is TGTGCCAGCAGTTTCGCCGGGTACTCGGTCGGGGAGCTGTTTTTT. This sequence encodes CASSFAGYSVGELFF. The rearrangement links TRBV12-3 or TRBV12-4 to TRBJ2-2; no reliable D call. V shed 3 bases and J shed 7 bases, with 15 bases lying between them. The CDR3 extends over 15 amino acids.